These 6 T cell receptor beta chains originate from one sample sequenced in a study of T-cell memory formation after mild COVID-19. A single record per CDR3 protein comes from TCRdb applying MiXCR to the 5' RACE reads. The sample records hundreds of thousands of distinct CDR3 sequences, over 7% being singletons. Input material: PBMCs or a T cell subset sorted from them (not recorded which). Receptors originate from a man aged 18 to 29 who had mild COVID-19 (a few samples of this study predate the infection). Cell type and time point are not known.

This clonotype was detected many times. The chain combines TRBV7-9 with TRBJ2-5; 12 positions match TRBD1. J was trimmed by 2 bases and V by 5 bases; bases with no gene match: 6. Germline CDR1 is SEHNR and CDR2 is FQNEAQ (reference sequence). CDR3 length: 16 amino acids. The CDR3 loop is CASSPGDRGQQETQYF. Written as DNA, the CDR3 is TGTGCCAGCAGCCCCGGGGACAGGGGGCAGCAAGAGACCCAGTACTTC.

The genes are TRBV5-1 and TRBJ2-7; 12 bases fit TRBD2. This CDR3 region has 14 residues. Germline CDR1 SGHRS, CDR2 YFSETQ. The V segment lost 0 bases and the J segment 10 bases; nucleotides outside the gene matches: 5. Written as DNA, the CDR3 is TGCGCCAGCAGCTTGGGGACTAGCGGGGATAGACAGTACGTC. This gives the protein CASSLGTSGDRQYV.

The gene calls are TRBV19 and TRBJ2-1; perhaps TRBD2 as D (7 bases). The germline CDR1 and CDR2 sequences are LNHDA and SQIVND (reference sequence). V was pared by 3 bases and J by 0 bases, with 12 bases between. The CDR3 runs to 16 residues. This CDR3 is CASSMGGGHSYNEQFF. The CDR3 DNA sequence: TGTGCCAGTAGTATGGGAGGGGGGCACTCCTACAATGAGCAGTTCTTC.

The CDR3 DNA is TGTGCCAGCAGTGACCCTGGGACAGCTGAAGCTTTCTTT. Protein sequence: CASSDPGTAEAFF. This chain uses TRBV6-5 with TRBJ1-1, with 7 nucleotides matching TRBD1. V shed 5 bases and J 6 bases; nucleotides not matched to a gene: 6. Germline V gene lookup returns CDR1 MNHEY and CDR2 SVGAGI. This CDR3 is 13 amino acids long.

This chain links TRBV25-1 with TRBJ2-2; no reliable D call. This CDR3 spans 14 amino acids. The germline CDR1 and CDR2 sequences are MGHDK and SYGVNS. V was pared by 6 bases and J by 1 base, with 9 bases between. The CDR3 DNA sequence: TGTGCCAGCAGAGGGTGGGAGAACACCGGGGAGCTGTTTTTT. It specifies CASRGWENTGELFF.

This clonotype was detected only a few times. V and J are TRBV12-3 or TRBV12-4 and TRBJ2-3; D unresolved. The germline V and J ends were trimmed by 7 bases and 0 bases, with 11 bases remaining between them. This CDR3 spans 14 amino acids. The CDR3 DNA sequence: TGTGCCAGCAAATTTCCCCCTAGCACAGATACGCAGTATTTT. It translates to CASKFPPSTDTQYF.